Listed here are 2 T cell receptor beta chains from one sample, sequenced in a study of T cells in Graves' hyperthyroidism and ophthalmopathy. TCR beta CDR3 sequences were amplified from RNA transcripts. First-round RT-PCR targeting the TCR CDR3 was performed with the HTBI primer set. TCRdb passed the multiplex PCR reads through MiXCR, listing each CDR3 protein once. The sample lists under 650,000 distinct CDR3 sequences; 15% to 20% were seen once. Sequencing input: blood. The receptor source for this set is a woman in her 30s with Graves' hyperthyroidism.

This clonotype showed up just a few times. The chain has TRBV19 and TRBJ2-2; possibly TRBD1 for D (5 bases). Trimming pared 3 bases from V and 7 bases from J, leaving 15 bases between. Germline V gives CDR1 LNHDA, CDR2 SQIVND (reference sequence). The CDR3 is 15 amino acids. In nucleotides, the CDR3 is TGTGCCAGTAGTATCAGGACACTGAGGAGCGGGGAGCTGTTTTTT. It codes for CASSIRTLRSGELFF. Together with reference TRBV19 and TRBJ2-2, the CDR3 gives the full variable domain: DGGITQSPKYLFRKEGQNVTLSCEQNLNHDAMYWYRQDPGQGLRLIYYSQIVNDFQKGDIAEGYSVSREKKESFPLTVTSAQKNPTAFYLCASSIRTLRSGELFFGEGSRLTVL.

The sample holds many counts of this clonotype. The chain links TRBV11-3 to TRBJ1-2; 7 positions agree with TRBD1. The germline CDR1 and CDR2 sequences are SGHNT and YENEEA. The CDR3 length is 15 residues. V shed 5 bases, J shed 8 bases, and the junction held 14 bases outside the gene matches. The CDR3 DNA sequence: TGTGCCAGCAGCACCCATGACAGGGATCCGTCCGGCTACACCTTC. Protein: CASSTHDRDPSGYTF.